This T cell receptor (beta chain) was documented in a study of T cells in women clearing cervical HPV infection. Overall study context: Controls were women whose single incident HPV16 infection cleared within 12 months without precancer or cancer. Blood came at first lesion visit for cases, post-clearance for controls. Findings of the study overall: Cases and controls were distinguished at AUC 0.83 by richness and V genes.

Data came from immunoSEQ multiplex PCR; TCRdb stores just in-frame clones and leaves some out. The sample totals about 48,000 clones; its top ten clones hold 1.5% to 2%. After removal of 2 bases from V and 0 bases from J, the junction contained 6 bases not matched to a gene. The CDR3 has 16 residues. The germline CDR1 and CDR2 sequences are SGHVS and FQNEAQ. A word on this clone: The antigen is undetermined. The read ends 3 residues shy of where the CDR3 ends; the end is completed using the germline J gene.

The sequenced sample consisted of blood buffy coat. This clonotype was obtained from a woman aged 18 to 69 with a cervical HPV16 infection that either progressed to CIN3+ or cleared (not recorded which). V is TRBV7-8 and J is TRBJ1-1, with TRBD1 matching 7 bases. CDR3 DNA, as far as it was read: TGTGCCAGCAGCTTACTGACAGGGCTTATGAACACTGAA. Its translation is CASSLLTGLMNTE. The whole CDR3 sequence reads CASSLLTGLMNTEAFF.